The sequence of this TCR beta chain was determined in a study of shared clonotypes between healthy human individuals. Study as a whole: Those who served as donors were a couple of women and a few men between the ages of 18 and 49. Study results and caveats: Clonotypes that were shared across four donors made up around 5% of naive CD4 clonotypes.

A note on this clone: As yet, its antigen is unknown.

V was clipped by 1 base and J by 0 bases; unmatched bases: 13. Germline lookup yields CDR1 LNHDA and CDR2 SQIVND (reference sequence). The CDR3 runs to 21 residues. The material for each subset, its genomic DNA, was split evenly across several immunoSEQ plates. Sorted-subset replicate PCRs used about 0.2 ug of genomic DNA. This amount corresponded to approximately 30,000 T cell genomes. Using immunoSEQ multiplex PCR, the repertoire was profiled, and TCRdb retains in-frame clones only, with some absent. The sample has roughly 2 million clones; approximately 96% are singletons. The J gene is TRBJ2-7, the V gene TRBV19; 15 bases match TRBD2. The TCR comes from a man aged 18 to 29 in good health. Sequenced input: naive CD4+ T cells sorted from blood. The subset denotes: CD45RA+ positively selected. The CDR3 DNA is TGTGCCAGTAGTATAGTCCCTGGGACTAGCGGGGGGCCTAGGAGCTCCTACGAGCAGTACTTC. Amino acids: CASSIVPGTSGGPRSSYEQYF.